This is a list of T cell receptor beta chains from one sample in a study of cytomegalovirus exposure and HLA in healthy donors. Here immunoSEQ multiplex PCR was the method, and the copy in TCRdb shows in-frame clones only, minus some. The sample includes around 150,000 clones, 82% of them seen just once. The sequenced material came from PBMCs. Receptors originate from a girl aged 10-17 years in good health and CMV-seropositive. The CDR3 runs from the conserved cysteine through the conserved F or W. The D gene is left open where the match is weak. The listing skips clone size in some rows; elsewhere it reads once, few, many or a size class.

TRBD1	18	TRBV9	TRBJ2-5	few	TGTGCCAGCAGCGGACAATTGCCGGGACAGCTGTACCAAGAGACCCAGTACTTC	CASSGQLPGQLYQETQYF
TRBD1	15	TRBV19	TRBJ2-3	NA	TGTGCCAGTAGTATATTGACAGGGGGCGGCGATACGCAGTATTTT	CASSILTGGGDTQYF
NA	14	TRBV5-1	TRBJ1-1	few	TGCGCCAGCAGCTTCGATACAGGTACTCCTGAAGCTTTCTTT	CASSFDTGTPEAFF
TRBD1	16	TRBV2	TRBJ1-5	few	TGTGCCAGCAGTGAAGGGCCTTGGGACAGTCTTCCGCCCCAGCATTTT	CASSEGPWDSLPPQHF
TRBD1	17	TRBV19	TRBJ1-5	once	TGTGCCAGTCTCCCTCGGACAGGGCTTTATAGCAATCAGCCCCAGCATTTT	CASLPRTGLYSNQPQHF
NA	13	TRBV25-1	TRBJ1-1	few	TGTGCCAGCAGTGCGGGGACTAACACTGAAGCTTTCTTT	CASSAGTNTEAFF
TRBD1	14	TRBV5-4	TRBJ1-2	few	TGTGCCAGCAGCTTGCCGGGACAGGGACATGGCTACACCTTC	CASSLPGQGHGYTF
NA	13	TRBV30	TRBJ1-5	NA	TGTGCCTGGAGTCTTAATAGCAATCAGCCCCAGCATTTT	CAWSLNSNQPQHF
TRBD2	13	TRBV28	TRBJ2-1	few	TGTGCCAGCGGCGGGAGGGAATACAATGAGCAGTTCTTC	CASGGREYNEQFF
TRBD1	16	TRBV11-2	TRBJ2-3	NA	TGTGCCAGCAGCATTGCCGGGACAGGGGTTGCGGATACGCAGTATTTT	CASSIAGTGVADTQYF
TRBD1	15	TRBV28	TRBJ2-7	NA	TGTGCCAGCAACCAACCGGGACAGGGGAGGTGGGAGCAGTACTTC	CASNQPGQGRWEQYF
NA	14	TRBV28	TRBJ1-1	NA	TGTGCCAGCAGTTTAGGTCGAGTTGACACTGAAGCTTTCTTT	CASSLGRVDTEAFF
NA	14	TRBV10-1	TRBJ1-1	NA	TGCGCCAGCGGGGATGAGGCCGGGGACACTGAAGCTTTCTTT	CASGDEAGDTEAFF
NA	13	TRBV5-6	TRBJ1-1	NA	TGTGCCAGCAGCTTTTTGTCGGGTGCTGAAGCTTTCTTT	CASSFLSGAEAFF
TRBD1	14	TRBV7-9	TRBJ1-2	NA	TGTGCCAGCTTACCCGGACAGGGCGCCCATGGCTACACCTTC	CASLPGQGAHGYTF
NA	18	TRBV12-2	TRBJ2-5	NA	TGTGCAAGTCGCTTAGCCTCGGAGCGGGGTCGGGTGGAAGAGACCCAGTACTTC	CASRLASERGRVEETQYF
TRBD1	14	TRBV7-2	TRBJ2-2	NA	TGTGCCAGCAGCCCCGGACAGGGCACCGGGGAGCTGTTTTTT	CASSPGQGTGELFF
NA	12	TRBV10-3	TRBJ2-7	NA	TGTGCCATAGGACAAGTCCGCTACGAGCAGTACTTC	CAIGQVRYEQYF
TRBD1	12	TRBV30	TRBJ1-1	NA	TGTGCCTGGGGACAGGGGGGACCTGAAGCTTTCTTT	CAWGQGGPEAFF
NA	14	TRBV29-1	TRBJ1-1	NA	TGCAGCGTTAAAACGGACAGTCCAACAGGTGAAGCTTTCTTT	CSVKTDSPTGEAFF
TRBD1	13	TRBV30	TRBJ2-7	NA	TGTGCCTGGAGTGTGGACAGGGGCTACGAGCAGTACTTC	CAWSVDRGYEQYF
NA	15	TRBV5-1	TRBJ2-1	few	TGCGCCAGCAGTTATGGACAGAGCTCCTACAATGAGCAGTTCTTC	CASSYGQSSYNEQFF
TRBD1	13	TRBV2	TRBJ2-1	NA	TGTGCCAGCCAGGGGGAAACCTACAATGAGCAGTTCTTC	CASQGETYNEQFF
TRBD1	14	TRBV2	TRBJ2-3	NA	TGTGCCGGATTGATAGGGGACAGAAAGGATACGCAGTATTTT	CAGLIGDRKDTQYF
TRBD2	14	TRBV18	TRBJ2-4	NA	TGTGCCAGCTCACCCGGGGGGTCCAAAAACATTCAGTACTTC	CASSPGGSKNIQYF
TRBD1	15	TRBV5-1	TRBJ2-1	NA	TGCGCCAGCAGCTTGGAGGCAGGGGGCTACAATGAGCAGTTCTTC	CASSLEAGGYNEQFF
TRBD2	14	TRBV30	TRBJ2-1	NA	TGTGCCTGCCCAGGACTAGCGGGAGTCGGCGAGCAGTTCTTC	CACPGLAGVGEQFF
TRBD1	14	TRBV28	TRBJ2-7	once	TGTGCCAGCAGTCCAAGACAGGGGTTCGGCGAGCAGTACTTC	CASSPRQGFGEQYF
TRBD1	15	TRBV30	TRBJ2-5	few	TGTGCCTGGAGTGTAGGGACAGCGAACCAAGAGACCCAGTACTTC	CAWSVGTANQETQYF